This TCR beta chain was observed in a study of radiation and T cells in renal cell carcinoma. V was pared by 1 base and J by 2 bases, with 9 bases between. CDR3 size: 15 residues. CDR1 is SGHTA and CDR2 is FQGNSA in the germline V gene. Libraries were prepared by immunoSEQ multiplex PCR; TCRdb keeps only in-frame clonotypes and omits some of them. The sample carries about 77,000 clones, around 78% recorded once. Time point given: blood 4 weeks post-SBRT, at nephrectomy. Treatment noted: 15 Gy SBRT to primary tumor, nephrectomy 4 weeks later. Nephrectomy followed 15 Gy stereotactic body radiation by 4 weeks.

This specimen consisted of blood, obtained from a patient whose treatment included radiotherapy and nephrectomy. The source of this sequence is a woman aged 55-70 years with renal cell carcinoma. This chain connects TRBV7-2 to TRBJ1-5; no reliable D call. This CDR3 is CASSLEGIGNQPQHF. Written as DNA, the CDR3 is TGTGCCAGCAGCTTAGAAGGAATCGGCAATCAGCCCCAGCATTTT.